The 8 T cell receptor beta chains presented below share a single source sample, sequenced in a study of Ad26.COV2.S vaccination and SARS-CoV-2 variants. Treatment described: 15 to 20 received Ad26.COV2.S at low or high dose, single or two shots; about five received placebo; per-sample allocation not given. Collection of samples fell on day 63 after the first vaccine or placebo injection. Data came from immunoSEQ multiplex PCR; TCRdb stores just in-frame clones and leaves some out. The sample lists roughly 460,000 clones, about 89% occurring once. Sample: peripheral blood, taken in a trial of Ad26.COV2.S vaccine versus placebo. These TCRs come from a person aged 18-60 years who received the Ad26.COV2.S COVID-19 vaccine or a placebo.

V and J are TRBV7-9 and TRBJ1-1, with D tentatively TRBD1 (5 bases). Trimming removed 0 bases at V and 1 base at J, with 9 bases between. This CDR3 region has 15 residues. Looked up from germline, CDR1 is SEHNR and CDR2 is FQNEAQ (reference sequence). This CDR3 reads CASSLARGGNTEAFF. CDR3 nucleotides: TGTGCCAGCAGCTTAGCGCGTGGGGGGAACACTGAAGCTTTCTTT.

The V gene is TRBV27, the J gene TRBJ1-1, with 7 positions matching TRBD1. The CDR3 loop spans 16 amino acids. The ends lost 5 bases at V and 1 base at J; junction bases unmatched: 10. Germline V gene data show CDR1 as MNHEY and CDR2 as SMNVEV (reference sequence). CDR3 nucleotides: TGTGCCAGCAGTACACCGGGACAGCCAAAGAACACTGAAGCTTTCTTT. This codes for CASSTPGQPKNTEAFF.

V gene TRBV5-1 combines with J gene TRBJ2-1; the match to TRBD2 covers 8 bases. The CDR3 has 14 amino acids. CDR1 is SGHRS, CDR2 YFSETQ, per germline. V shed 5 bases and J 6 bases; nucleotides not matched to a gene: 7. The CDR3 loop is CASRSASGLNEQFF. CDR3 sequence (DNA): TGCGCCAGCAGGTCCGCTAGCGGGCTCAATGAGCAGTTCTTC.

This chain connects TRBV7-9 to TRBJ1-4, with D possibly being TRBD1 (5 bases). The CDR3 consists of 15 residues. Looked up from germline, CDR1 is SEHNR and CDR2 is FQNEAQ (reference sequence). V lost 3 bases to trimming and J lost 5 bases, with 13 bases between them. The CDR3 DNA sequence: TGTGCCAGCAGCTTCCCCCGGGACGGAAATGAAAAACTGTTTTTT. Translated, it gives CASSFPRDGNEKLFF.

The chain combines TRBV6-2 or TRBV6-3 with TRBJ2-7; D might be TRBD1 or TRBD2, each matching 5 bases. Between the trimmed V and J ends, which lost 5 bases and 2 bases, there was a span of 13 bases. The CDR3 loop spans 14 amino acids. CDR1 and CDR2 from the germline V gene are MNHEY and SVGEGT. The DNA for the CDR3 is TGTGCCAGCAGTGACGGGGACGTGGCCTACGAGCAGTACTTC. This translates into CASSDGDVAYEQYF.

This chain connects TRBV3-1 (or the pseudogene TRBV3-2) to TRBJ2-7, with 10 nucleotides matching TRBD2. The CDR3 loop spans 16 amino acids. Germline V gene sequence: CDR1 LGHDT, CDR2 YNNKEL (reference sequence). V trimming: 4 bases; J trimming: 1 base; junction bases outside the gene matches: 7. The DNA of the CDR3 is TGTGCCAGCAGCCCCCCAGCTAGCGGGGGTTCCTACGAGCAGTACTTC. Its protein is CASSPPASGGSYEQYF.

The V and J genes are TRBV9 and TRBJ2-7; 8 nucleotides match TRBD1. Germline V CDR1 and CDR2: SGDLS, YYNGEE. This CDR3 has 15 residues. The V segment lost 3 bases and the J segment 1 base; nucleotides outside the gene matches: 6. CDR3 sequence reads: CASSAVGTGSYEQYF. In nucleotides, the CDR3 is TGTGCCAGCAGCGCCGTTGGGACAGGTTCCTACGAGCAGTACTTC.

The chain links TRBV2 to TRBJ2-1; 11 bases match TRBD2. V was pared by 3 bases and J by 2 bases, with 3 bases of the junction left unmatched. CDR3 length: 16 amino acids. CDR1 is SNHLY and CDR2 is FYNNEI in the germline V gene. The chain's CDR3 is CASSEEGLAAYNEQFF. The CDR3 coding sequence is TGTGCCAGCAGTGAGGAGGGACTAGCGGCCTACAATGAGCAGTTCTTC.